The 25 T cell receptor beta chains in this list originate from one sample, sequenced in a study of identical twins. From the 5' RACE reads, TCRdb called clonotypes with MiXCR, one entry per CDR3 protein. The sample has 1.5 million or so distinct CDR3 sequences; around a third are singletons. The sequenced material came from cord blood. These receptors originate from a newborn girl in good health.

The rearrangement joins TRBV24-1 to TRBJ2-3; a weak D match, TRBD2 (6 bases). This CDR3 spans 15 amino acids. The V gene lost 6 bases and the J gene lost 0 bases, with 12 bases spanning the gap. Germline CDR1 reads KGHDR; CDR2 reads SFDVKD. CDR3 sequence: CATSRGEWSTDTQYF. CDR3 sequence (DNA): TGTGCCACCAGTCGCGGGGAGTGGAGCACAGATACGCAGTATTTT.

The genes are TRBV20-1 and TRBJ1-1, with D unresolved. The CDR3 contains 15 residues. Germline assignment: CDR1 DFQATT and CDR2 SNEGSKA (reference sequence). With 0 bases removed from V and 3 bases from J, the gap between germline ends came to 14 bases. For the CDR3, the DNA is TGCAGTGCTAGAGAGATATCCGAACCTTACACTGAAGCTTTCTTT. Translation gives CSAREISEPYTEAFF.

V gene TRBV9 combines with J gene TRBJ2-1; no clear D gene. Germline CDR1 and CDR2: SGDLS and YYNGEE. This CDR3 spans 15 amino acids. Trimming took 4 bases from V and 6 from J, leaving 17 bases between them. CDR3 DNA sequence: TGTGCCAGCAGCCCAACGATTGTCGCCCCCAATGAGCAGTTCTTC. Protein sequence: CASSPTIVAPNEQFF.

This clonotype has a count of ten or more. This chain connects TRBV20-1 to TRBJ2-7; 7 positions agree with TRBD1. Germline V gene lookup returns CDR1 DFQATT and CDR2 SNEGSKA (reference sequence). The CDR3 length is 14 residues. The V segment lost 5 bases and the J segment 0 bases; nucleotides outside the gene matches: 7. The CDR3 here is CSAEGTDFSYEQYF. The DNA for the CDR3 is TGCAGTGCTGAGGGGACAGACTTCTCCTACGAGCAGTACTTC.

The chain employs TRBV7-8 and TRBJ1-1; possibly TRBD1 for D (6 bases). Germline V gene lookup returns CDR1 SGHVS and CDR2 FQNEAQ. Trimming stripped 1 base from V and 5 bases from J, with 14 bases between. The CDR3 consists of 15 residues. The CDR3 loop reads CASSLVTGRGTEAFF. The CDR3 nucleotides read TGTGCCAGCAGCTTAGTCACAGGGAGGGGGACTGAAGCTTTCTTT.

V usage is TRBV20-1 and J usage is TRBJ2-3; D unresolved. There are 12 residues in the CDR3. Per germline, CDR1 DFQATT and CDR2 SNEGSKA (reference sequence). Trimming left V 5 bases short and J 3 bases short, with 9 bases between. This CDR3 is CSAPGPTDTQYF. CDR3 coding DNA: TGCAGTGCTCCCGGTCCGACAGATACGCAGTATTTT.

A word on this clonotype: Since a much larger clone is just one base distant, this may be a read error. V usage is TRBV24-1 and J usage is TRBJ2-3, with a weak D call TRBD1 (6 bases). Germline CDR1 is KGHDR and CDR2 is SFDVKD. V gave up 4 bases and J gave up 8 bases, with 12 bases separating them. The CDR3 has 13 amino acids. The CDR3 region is CATSEPARGTQYF. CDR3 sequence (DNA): TGTGCCACCAGTGAACCCGCCAGGGGTACGCAGTATTTT.

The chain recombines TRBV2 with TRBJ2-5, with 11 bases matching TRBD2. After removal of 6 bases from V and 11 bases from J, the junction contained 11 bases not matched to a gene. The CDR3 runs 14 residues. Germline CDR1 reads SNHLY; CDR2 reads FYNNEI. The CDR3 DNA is TGTGCCAGCAGCCCAACTAGCGGGAGAGATGAGCAGTACTTC. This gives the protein CASSPTSGRDEQYF.

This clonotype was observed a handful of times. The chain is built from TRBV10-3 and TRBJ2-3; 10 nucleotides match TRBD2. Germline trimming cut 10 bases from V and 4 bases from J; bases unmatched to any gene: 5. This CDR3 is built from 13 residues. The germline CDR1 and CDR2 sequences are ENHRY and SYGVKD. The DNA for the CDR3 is TGTGCCACCCTAGCGGGAGTGGCAGATACGCAGTATTTT. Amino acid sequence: CATLAGVADTQYF.

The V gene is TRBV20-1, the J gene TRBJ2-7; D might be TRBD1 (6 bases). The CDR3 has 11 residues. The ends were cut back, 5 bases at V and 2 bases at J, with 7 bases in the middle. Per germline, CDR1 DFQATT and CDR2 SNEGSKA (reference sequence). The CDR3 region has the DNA TGCAGTGCTCACAGGGCCTACGAGCAGTACTTC. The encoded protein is CSAHRAYEQYF.

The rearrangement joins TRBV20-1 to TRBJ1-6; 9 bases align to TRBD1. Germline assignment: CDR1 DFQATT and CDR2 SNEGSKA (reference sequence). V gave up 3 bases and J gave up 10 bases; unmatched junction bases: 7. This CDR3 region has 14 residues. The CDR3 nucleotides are TGCAGTGCTAGCCCACACAGGGGGCGATCACCCCTCCACTTT. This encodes CSASPHRGRSPLHF.

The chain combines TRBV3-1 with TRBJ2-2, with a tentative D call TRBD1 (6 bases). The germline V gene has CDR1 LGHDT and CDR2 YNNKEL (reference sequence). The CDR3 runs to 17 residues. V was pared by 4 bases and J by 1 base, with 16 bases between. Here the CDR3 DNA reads TGTGCCAGCAGCCCCGCTGGGGGCGTCATGAACACCGGGGAGCTGTTTTTT. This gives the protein CASSPAGGVMNTGELFF.

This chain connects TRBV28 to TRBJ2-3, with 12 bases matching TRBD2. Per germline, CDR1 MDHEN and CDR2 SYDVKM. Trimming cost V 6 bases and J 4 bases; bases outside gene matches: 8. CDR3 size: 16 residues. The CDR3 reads CASSPASGRAPDTQYF. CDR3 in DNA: TGTGCCAGCAGCCCAGCTAGCGGGAGGGCCCCAGATACGCAGTATTTT.

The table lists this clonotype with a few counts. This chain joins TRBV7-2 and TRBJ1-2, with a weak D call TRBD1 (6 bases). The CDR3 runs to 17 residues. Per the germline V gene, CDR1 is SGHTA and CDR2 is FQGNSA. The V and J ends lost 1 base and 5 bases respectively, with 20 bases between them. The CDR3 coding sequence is TGTGCCAGCAGCTTAGGCGGCAGGGGCCCCTATGGGTATGGCTACACCTTC. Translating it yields CASSLGGRGPYGYGYTF.

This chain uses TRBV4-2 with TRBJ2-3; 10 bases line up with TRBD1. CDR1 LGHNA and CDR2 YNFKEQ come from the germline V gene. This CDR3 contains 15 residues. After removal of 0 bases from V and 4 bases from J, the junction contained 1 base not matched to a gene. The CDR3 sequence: CASSQEGTGADTQYF. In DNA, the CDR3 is TGTGCCAGCAGCCAAGAGGGGACAGGGGCAGATACGCAGTATTTT.

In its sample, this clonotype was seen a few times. In nucleotides, the CDR3 is TGTGCCAGCAGCTTAGCGCAGGGGGCTACCTATGGCTACACCTTC. It is translated as CASSLAQGATYGYTF. V gene TRBV7-2 combines with J gene TRBJ1-2, with 8 bases lining up with TRBD1. Germline CDR1 SGHTA, CDR2 FQGNSA. This CDR3 region has 15 residues. J lost 4 bases, V lost 0 bases, and 4 bases had no gene match. The full variable domain, its missing parts supplied by reference TRBV7-2 and TRBJ1-2, is GAGVSQSPSNKVTEKGKDVELRCDPISGHTALYWYRQSLGQGLEFLIYFQGNSAPDKSGLPSDRFSAERTGGSVSTLTIQRTQQEDSAVYLCASSLAQGATYGYTFGSGTRLTVV.

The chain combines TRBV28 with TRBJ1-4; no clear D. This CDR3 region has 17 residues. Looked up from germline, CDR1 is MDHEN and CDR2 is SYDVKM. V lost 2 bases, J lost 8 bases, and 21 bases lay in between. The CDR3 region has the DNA TGTGCCAGCAGTTTAAGCTTAACCCCGGGAGGTTGGGAAAAACTGTTTTTT. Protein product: CASSLSLTPGGWEKLFF.

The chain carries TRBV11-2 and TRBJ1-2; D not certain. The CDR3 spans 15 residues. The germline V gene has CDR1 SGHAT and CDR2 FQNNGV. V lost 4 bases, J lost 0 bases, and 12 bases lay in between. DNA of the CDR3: TGTGCCAGCAGCTCCTTCTTGGGCCCTAACTATGGCTACACCTTC. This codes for CASSSFLGPNYGYTF.

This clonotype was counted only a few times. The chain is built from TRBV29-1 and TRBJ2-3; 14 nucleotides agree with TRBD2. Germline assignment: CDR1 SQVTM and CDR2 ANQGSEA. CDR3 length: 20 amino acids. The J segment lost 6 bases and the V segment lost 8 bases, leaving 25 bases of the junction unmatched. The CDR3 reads CSISLGTSGGPGPLEDTQYF. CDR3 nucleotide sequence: TGCAGCATTAGTTTGGGGACTAGCGGGGGCCCCGGGCCCTTGGAGGATACGCAGTATTTT.

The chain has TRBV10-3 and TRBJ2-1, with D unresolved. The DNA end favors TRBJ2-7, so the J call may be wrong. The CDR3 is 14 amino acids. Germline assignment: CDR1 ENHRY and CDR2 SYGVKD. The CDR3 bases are TGTGCCATCCAGACGGACCCCCCATACAATGAGCAGTACTTC. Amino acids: CAIQTDPPYNEQYF.

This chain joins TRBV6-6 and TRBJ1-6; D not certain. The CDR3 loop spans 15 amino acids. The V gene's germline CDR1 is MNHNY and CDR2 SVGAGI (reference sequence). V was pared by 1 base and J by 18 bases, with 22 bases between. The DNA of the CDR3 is TGTGCCAGCAGTTACTGGGTAGTAGGGTCAACTGCCCCCCACTTT. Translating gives CASSYWVVGSTAPHF.

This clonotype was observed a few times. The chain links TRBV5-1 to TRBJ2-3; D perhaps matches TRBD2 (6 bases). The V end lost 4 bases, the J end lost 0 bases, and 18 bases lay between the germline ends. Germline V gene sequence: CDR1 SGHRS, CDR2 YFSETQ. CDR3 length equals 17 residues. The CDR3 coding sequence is TGCGCCAGCAGCCCGACTATTAGCGGAGCTAGCACAGATACGCAGTATTTT. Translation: CASSPTISGASTDTQYF.

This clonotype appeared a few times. CDR3 loop: CAISGGTGPYEQYF. Written as DNA, the CDR3 is TGTGCCATCAGTGGGGGGACAGGGCCCTACGAGCAGTACTTC. This chain uses TRBV10-3 with TRBJ2-7; 9 bases fit TRBD1. Germline assignment: CDR1 ENHRY and CDR2 SYGVKD. Trimming at V came to 4 bases and at J to 2 bases, leaving 3 bases not matched to a gene. This CDR3 spans 14 amino acids.

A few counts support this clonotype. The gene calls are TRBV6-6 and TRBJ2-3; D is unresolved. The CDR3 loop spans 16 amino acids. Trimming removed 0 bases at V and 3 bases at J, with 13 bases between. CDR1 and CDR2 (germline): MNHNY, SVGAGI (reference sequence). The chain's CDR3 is CASSYSTTLVTDTQYF. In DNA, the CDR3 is TGTGCCAGCAGTTACTCAACGACCTTGGTAACAGATACGCAGTATTTT.

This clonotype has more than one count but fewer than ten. CDR3 region: CASSYPGQGVKYF. The CDR3, as DNA: TGTGCCAGCAGTTACCCAGGACAGGGGGTGAAGTACTTC. The chain links TRBV6-7 to TRBJ2-5; 10 bases are a match to TRBD1. TRBV6-7 is an open reading frame, and its role is uncertain. This CDR3 spans 13 amino acids. V lost 2 bases and J lost 12; bases outside the gene matches: 6.